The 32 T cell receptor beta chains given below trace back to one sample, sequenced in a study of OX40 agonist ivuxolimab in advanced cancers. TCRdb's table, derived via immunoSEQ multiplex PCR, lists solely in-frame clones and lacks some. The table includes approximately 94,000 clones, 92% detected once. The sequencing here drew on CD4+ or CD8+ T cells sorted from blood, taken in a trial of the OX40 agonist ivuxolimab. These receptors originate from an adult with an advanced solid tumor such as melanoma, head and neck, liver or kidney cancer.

The CDR3 region is CAMGRAKNIQYF. The CDR3 region has the DNA TGCGCGATGGGGAGAGCCAAAAACATTCAGTACTTC. This chain links TRBV5-1 with TRBJ2-4; D is possibly TRBD2 (5 bases). This CDR3 region has 12 residues. CDR1 and CDR2 from the germline V gene are SGHRS and YFSETQ.

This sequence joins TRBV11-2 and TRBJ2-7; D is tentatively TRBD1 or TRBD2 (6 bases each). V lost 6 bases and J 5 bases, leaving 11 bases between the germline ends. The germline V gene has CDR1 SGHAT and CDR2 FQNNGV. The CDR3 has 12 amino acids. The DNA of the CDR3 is TGTGCCAGCAGTACAGGGACTCACGAGCAGTACTTC. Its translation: CASSTGTHEQYF.

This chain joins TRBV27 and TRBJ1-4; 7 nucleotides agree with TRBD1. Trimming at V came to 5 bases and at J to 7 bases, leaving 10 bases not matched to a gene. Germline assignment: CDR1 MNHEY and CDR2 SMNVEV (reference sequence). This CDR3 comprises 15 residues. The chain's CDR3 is CASSLSRGGPEKLFF. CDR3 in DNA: TGTGCCAGCAGTCTCTCTCGAGGGGGCCCTGAAAAACTGTTTTTT.

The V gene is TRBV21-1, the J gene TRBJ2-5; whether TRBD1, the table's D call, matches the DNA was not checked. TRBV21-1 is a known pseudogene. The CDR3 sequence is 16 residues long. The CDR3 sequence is CASSKTLGQGQETQYF. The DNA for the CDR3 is TGTGCCAGCAGCAAAACCCTGGGACAGGGACAAGAGACCCAGTACTTC.

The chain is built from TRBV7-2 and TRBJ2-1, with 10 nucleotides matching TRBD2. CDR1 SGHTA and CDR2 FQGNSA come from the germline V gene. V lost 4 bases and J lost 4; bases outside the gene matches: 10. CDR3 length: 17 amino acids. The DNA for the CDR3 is TGTGCCAGCAGCTCCACCTCTTCTAGCGGGGGTTACAATGAGCAGTTCTTC. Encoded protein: CASSSTSSSGGYNEQFF.

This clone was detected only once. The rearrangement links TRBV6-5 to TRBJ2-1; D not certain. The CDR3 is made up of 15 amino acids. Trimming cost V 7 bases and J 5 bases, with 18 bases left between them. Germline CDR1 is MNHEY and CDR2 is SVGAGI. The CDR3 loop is CASTRLALGNNEQFF. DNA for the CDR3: TGTGCCAGCACCCGACTCGCCTTGGGAAACAATGAGCAGTTCTTC.

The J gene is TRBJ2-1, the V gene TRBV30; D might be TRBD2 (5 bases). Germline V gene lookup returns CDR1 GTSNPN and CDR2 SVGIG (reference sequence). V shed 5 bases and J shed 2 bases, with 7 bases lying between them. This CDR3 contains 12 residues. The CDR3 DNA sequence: TGTGCCTGGGCACTAGCCTACAATGAGCAGTTCTTC. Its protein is CAWALAYNEQFF.

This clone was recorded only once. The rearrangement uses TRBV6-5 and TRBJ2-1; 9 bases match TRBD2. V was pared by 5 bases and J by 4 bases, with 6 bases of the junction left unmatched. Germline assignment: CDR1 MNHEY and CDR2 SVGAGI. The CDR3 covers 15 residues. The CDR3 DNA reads TGTGCCAGCAGTCCCGGGACTAGCAGGTACAATGAGCAGTTCTTC. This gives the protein CASSPGTSRYNEQFF.

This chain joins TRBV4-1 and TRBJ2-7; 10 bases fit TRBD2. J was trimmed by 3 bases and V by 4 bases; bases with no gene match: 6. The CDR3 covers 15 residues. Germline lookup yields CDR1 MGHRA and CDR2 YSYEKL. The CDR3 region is CASSPSGGAFYEQYF. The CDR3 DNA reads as TGCGCCAGCAGCCCCAGCGGGGGGGCTTTCTACGAGCAGTACTTC.

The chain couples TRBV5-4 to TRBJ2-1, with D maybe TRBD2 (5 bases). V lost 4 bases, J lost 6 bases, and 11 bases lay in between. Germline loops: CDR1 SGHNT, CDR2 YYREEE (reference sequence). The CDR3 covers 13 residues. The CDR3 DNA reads TGTGCCAGCAGCCTGGACTTTTTCAATGAGCAGTTCTTC. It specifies CASSLDFFNEQFF.

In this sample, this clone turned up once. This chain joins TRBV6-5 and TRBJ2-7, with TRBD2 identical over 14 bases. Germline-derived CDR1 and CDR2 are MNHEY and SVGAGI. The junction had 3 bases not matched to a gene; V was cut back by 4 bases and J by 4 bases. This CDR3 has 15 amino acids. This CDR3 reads CASSSGLAGVYEQYF. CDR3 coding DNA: TGTGCCAGCAGTTCGGGACTAGCGGGAGTATACGAGCAGTACTTC.

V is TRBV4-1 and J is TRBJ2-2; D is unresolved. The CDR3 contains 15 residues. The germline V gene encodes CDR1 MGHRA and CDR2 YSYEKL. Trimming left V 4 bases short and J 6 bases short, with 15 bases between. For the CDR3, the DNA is TGCGCCAGCAGCCGACCGGTTAGGGTTCCCGGGGAGCTGTTTTTT. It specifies CASSRPVRVPGELFF.

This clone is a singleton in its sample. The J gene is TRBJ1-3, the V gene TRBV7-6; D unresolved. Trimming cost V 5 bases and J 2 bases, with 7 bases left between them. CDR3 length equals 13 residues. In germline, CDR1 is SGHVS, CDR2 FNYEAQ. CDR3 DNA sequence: TGTGCCAGCAGCCAAGTTGCTGGAAACACCATATATTTT. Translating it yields CASSQVAGNTIYF.

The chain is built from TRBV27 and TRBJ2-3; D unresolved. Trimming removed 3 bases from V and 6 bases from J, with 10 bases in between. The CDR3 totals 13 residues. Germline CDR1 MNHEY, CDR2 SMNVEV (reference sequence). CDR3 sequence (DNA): TGTGCCAGCAGTTTGGGTTCAGCGGATACGCAGTATTTT. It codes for CASSLGSADTQYF.

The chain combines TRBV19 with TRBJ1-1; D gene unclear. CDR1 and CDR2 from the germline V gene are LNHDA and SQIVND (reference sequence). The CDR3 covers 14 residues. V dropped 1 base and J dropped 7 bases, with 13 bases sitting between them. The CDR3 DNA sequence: TGTGCCAGTAGTATAGGAAACAGTAGGAGTGAAGCTTTCTTT. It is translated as CASSIGNSRSEAFF. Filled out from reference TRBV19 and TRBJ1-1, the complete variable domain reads DGGITQSPKYLFRKEGQNVTLSCEQNLNHDAMYWYRQDPGQGLRLIYYSQIVNDFQKGDIAEGYSVSREKKESFPLTVTSAQKNPTAFYLCASSIGNSRSEAFFGQGTRLTVV.

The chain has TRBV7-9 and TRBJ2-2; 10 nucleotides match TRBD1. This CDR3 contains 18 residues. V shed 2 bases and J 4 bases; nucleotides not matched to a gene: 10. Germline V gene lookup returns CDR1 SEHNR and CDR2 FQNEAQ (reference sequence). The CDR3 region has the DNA TGTGCCAGCAGCTTATCTGCTCCGGGACAGGGGATCACCGGGGAGCTGTTTTTT. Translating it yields CASSLSAPGQGITGELFF.

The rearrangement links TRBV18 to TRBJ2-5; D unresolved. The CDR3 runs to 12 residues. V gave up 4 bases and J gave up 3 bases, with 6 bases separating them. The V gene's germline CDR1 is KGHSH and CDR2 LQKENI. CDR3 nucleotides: TGTGCCAGCTCACAAGAGGAAGAGACCCAGTACTTC. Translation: CASSQEEETQYF.

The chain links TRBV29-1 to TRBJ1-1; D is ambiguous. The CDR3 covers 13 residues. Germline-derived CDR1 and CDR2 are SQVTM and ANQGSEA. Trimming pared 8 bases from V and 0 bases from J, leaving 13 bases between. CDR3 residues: CSSAEEMNTEAFF. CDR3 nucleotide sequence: TGCAGCTCGGCGGAGGAGATGAACACTGAAGCTTTCTTT.

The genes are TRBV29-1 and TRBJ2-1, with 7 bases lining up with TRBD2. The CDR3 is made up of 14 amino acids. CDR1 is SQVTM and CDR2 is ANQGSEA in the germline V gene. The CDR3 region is CTSLGGLSYNEQFF. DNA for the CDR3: TGCACCTCATTGGGGGGACTATCCTACAATGAGCAGTTCTTC.

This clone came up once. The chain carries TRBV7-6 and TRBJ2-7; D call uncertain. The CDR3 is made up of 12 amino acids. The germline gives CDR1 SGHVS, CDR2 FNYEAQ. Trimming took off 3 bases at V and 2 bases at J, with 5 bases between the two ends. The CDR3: CASSLSAYEQYF. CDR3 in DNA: TGTGCCAGCAGCTTGTCGGCCTACGAGCAGTACTTC. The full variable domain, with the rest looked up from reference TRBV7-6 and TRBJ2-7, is GAGVSQSPRYKVTKRGQDVALRCDPISGHVSLYWYRQALGQGPEFLTYFNYEAQQDKSGLPNDRFSAERPEGSISTLTIQRTEQRDSAMYRCASSLSAYEQYFGPGTRLTVT.

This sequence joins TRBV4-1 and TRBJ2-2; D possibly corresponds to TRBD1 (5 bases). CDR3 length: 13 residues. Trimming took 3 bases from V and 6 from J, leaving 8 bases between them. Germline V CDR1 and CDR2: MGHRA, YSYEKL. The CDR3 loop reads CASSHPGSGELFF. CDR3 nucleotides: TGCGCCAGCAGCCACCCAGGGTCCGGGGAGCTGTTTTTT.

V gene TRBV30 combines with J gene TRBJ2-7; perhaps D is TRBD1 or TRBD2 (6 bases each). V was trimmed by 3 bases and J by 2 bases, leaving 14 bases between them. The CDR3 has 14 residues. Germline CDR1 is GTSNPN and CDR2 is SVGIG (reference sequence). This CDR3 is CAWSQGTGAYEQYF. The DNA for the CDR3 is TGTGCCTGGAGCCAGGGGACTGGGGCCTACGAGCAGTACTTC.

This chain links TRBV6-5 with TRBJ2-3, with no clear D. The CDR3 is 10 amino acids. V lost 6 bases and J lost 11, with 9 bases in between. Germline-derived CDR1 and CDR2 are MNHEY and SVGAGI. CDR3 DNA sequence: TGTGCCAGCAGCCAAAAGATGCAGTATTTT. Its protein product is CASSQKMQYF.

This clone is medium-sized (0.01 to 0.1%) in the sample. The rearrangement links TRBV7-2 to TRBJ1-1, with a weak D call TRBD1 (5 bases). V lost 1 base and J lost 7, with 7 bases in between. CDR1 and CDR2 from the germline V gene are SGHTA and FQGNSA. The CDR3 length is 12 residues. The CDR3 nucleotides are TGTGCCAGCAGCTTAGGAGGGGATGAAGCTTTCTTT. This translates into CASSLGGDEAFF.

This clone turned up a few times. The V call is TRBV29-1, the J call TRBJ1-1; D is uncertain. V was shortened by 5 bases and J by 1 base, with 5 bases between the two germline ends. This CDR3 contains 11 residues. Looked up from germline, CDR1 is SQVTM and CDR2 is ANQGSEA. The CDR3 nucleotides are TGCAGCGTTCAGGCGAACACTGAAGCTTTCTTT. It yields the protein CSVQANTEAFF.

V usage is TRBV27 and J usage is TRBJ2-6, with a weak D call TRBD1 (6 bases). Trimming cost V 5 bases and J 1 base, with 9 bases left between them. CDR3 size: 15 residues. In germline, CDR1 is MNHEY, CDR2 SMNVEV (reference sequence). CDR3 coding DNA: TGTGCCAGCAGTATACAGGGATCTGGGGCCAACGTCCTGACTTTC. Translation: CASSIQGSGANVLTF.

In nucleotides, the CDR3 is TGTGCCAGCAGCCCCCACGTTCCAGGGGGGAGCACAGATACGCAGTATTTT. Translation: CASSPHVPGGSTDTQYF. The gene calls are TRBV7-6 and TRBJ2-3, with D perhaps matching TRBD1 (7 bases). The length of the CDR3 is 17 residues. Germline lookup yields CDR1 SGHVS and CDR2 FNYEAQ. Trimming took off 5 bases at V and 0 bases at J, with 18 bases between the two ends.

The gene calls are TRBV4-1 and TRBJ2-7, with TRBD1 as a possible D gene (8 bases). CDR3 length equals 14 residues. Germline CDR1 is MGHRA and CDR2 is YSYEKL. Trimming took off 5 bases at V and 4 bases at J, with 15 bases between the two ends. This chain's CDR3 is CASSETGGVYEQYF. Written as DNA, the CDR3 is TGCGCCAGCAGCGAAACAGGGGGGGTTTACGAGCAGTACTTC.

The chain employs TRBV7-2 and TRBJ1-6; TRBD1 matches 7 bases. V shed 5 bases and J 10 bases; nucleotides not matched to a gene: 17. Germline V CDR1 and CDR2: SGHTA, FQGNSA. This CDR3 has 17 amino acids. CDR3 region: CASSINWRQGTGSPLHF. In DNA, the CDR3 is TGTGCCAGCAGCATAAATTGGCGACAGGGTACGGGCTCACCCCTCCACTTT. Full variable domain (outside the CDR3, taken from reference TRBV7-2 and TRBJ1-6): GAGVSQSPSNKVTEKGKDVELRCDPISGHTALYWYRQSLGQGLEFLIYFQGNSAPDKSGLPSDRFSAERTGGSVSTLTIQRTQQEDSAVYLCASSINWRQGTGSPLHFGNGTRLTVT.

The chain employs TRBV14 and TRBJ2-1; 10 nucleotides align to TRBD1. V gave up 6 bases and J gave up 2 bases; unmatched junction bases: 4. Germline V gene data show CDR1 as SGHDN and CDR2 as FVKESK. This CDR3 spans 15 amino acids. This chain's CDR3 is CASSPDRGPYNEQFF. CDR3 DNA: TGTGCCAGCAGTCCAGACAGGGGGCCCTACAATGAGCAGTTCTTC.

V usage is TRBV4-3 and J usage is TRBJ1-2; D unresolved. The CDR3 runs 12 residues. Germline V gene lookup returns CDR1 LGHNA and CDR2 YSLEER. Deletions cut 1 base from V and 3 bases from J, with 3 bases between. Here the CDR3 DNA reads TGCGCCAGCAGCCAAGGGTACTATGGCTACACCTTC. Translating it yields CASSQGYYGYTF.

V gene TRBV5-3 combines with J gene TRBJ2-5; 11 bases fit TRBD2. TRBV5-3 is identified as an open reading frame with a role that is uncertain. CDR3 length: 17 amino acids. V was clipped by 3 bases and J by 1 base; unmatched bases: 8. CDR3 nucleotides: TGTGCCAGAAGCTGCAACACTAGCGGGGGACGCCAAGAGACCCAGTACTTC. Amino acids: CARSCNTSGGRQETQYF.